This T cell receptor (beta chain) was sequenced during a study of graft-versus-host responses after intestinal transplantation. Study context: Tacrolimus plus steroids were given to all recipients for two to three years, preceded by anti-thymocyte globulin induction.

Regarding the study as a whole: Clonal ratios of graft-versus-host to host-versus-graft in allografts were high for patients exhibiting graft-donor T cell macrochimerism. The recipient marrow held GvH clones, and some of them showed up first in ileum or blood.

The assay was immunoSEQ multiplex PCR, and TCRdb's table has in-frame clones only and misses some. This sample carries 62,000 or so clones, approximately 90% of them seen once, and the ten largest clones take roughly 1.5%. On this clone: Antigen: not known.

The sequence came from a human patient who received an intestinal transplant, so some T cells may come from the graft donor. This specimen was PBMCs, taken 26 days after transplant.

The CDR3 here is CASIGPAGALNYGYTF. In nucleotides, the CDR3 is TGTGCCAGTATTGGGCCCGCAGGGGCGCTAAACTATGGCTACACCTTC. This chain joins TRBV19 and TRBJ1-2; tentatively, D is TRBD1 (6 bases). The CDR3 contains 16 residues. V was trimmed by 7 bases and J by 2 bases, leaving 20 bases between them. The germline V gene has CDR1 LNHDA and CDR2 SQIVND (reference sequence).